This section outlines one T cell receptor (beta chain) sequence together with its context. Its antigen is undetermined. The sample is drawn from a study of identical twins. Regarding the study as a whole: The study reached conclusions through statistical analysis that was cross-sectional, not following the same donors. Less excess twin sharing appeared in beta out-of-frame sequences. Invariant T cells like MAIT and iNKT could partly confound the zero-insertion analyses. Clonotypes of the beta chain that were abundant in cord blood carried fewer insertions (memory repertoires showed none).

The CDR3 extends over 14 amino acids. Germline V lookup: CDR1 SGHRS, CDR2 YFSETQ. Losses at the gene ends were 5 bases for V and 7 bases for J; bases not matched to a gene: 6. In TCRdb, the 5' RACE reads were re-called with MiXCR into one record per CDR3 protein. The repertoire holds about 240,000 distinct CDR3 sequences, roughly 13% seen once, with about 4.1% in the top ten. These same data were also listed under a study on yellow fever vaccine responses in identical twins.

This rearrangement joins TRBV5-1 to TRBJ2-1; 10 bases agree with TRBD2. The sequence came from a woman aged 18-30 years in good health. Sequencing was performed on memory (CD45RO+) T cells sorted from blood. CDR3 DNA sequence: TGCGCCAGCAGGTCGGCTAGCGGGAGTAATGAGCAGTTCTTC. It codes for CASRSASGSNEQFF. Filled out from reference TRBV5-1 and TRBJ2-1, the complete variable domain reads KAGVTQTPRYLIKTRGQQVTLSCSPISGHRSVSWYQQTPGQGLQFLFEYFSETQRNKGNFPGRFSGRQFSNSRSEMNVSTLELGDSALYLCASRSASGSNEQFFGPGTRLTVL.